These 25 T cell receptor beta chains came from one sample sequenced in a study of T cell responses to AZD1222 COVID-19 vaccine. Sequencing used immunoSEQ multiplex PCR; TCRdb keeps in-frame clones, though not all of them. The table lists 85,000 to 100,000 clones, 85% to 90% of them singletons. The source material was peripheral blood, sampled on day 0 of AZD1222 vaccination. The receptors originated from an adult in good health.

The rearrangement joins TRBV9 to TRBJ1-2; possibly TRBD1 for D (5 bases). The CDR3 extends over 18 amino acids. Germline V gene sequence: CDR1 SGDLS, CDR2 YYNGEE. The V end lost 3 bases, the J end lost 0 bases, and 21 bases lay between the germline ends. The CDR3 loop is CASSGFRDVDLANYGYTF. Here the CDR3 DNA reads TGTGCCAGCAGCGGCTTCCGGGACGTCGATTTAGCTAACTATGGCTACACCTTC.

The V gene is TRBV19, the J gene TRBJ1-6; D gene ambiguous. The CDR3 runs to 14 residues. Germline V gene data show CDR1 as LNHDA and CDR2 as SQIVND (reference sequence). Between the trimmed V and J ends, which lost 3 bases and 7 bases, there was a span of 10 bases. CDR3 nucleotide sequence: TGTGCCAGTAGTATGTTCGGCACAAATTCACCCCTCCACTTT. Translated, it gives CASSMFGTNSPLHF.

This chain connects TRBV27 to TRBJ1-6, with unresolved D. The V gene's germline CDR1 is MNHEY and CDR2 SMNVEV (reference sequence). The CDR3 has 14 amino acids. The V end lost 3 bases, the J end lost 6 bases, and 9 bases lay between the germline ends. This CDR3 reads CASSLGWGNSPLHF. CDR3 DNA: TGTGCCAGCAGTTTGGGTTGGGGTAATTCACCCCTCCACTTT.

V usage is TRBV6-5 and J usage is TRBJ1-1; 9 bases align to TRBD1. This CDR3 contains 15 residues. V lost 2 bases and J lost 2; bases outside the gene matches: 3. In germline, CDR1 is MNHEY, CDR2 SVGAGI. The CDR3 sequence: CASSYPGQGNTEAFF. CDR3 nucleotides: TGTGCCAGCAGTTACCCGGGACAGGGTAACACTGAAGCTTTCTTT.

The chain employs TRBV7-2 and TRBJ1-5, with D unclear. From germline, CDR1 is SGHTA and CDR2 FQGNSA. Trimming cost V 2 bases and J 4 bases, with 12 bases left between them. This CDR3 has 15 amino acids. The CDR3 spells CASSLTSMGNQPQHF. The CDR3 DNA sequence: TGTGCCAGCAGCTTAACTAGCATGGGGAATCAGCCCCAGCATTTT. Together with reference TRBV7-2 and TRBJ1-5, the CDR3 gives the full variable domain: GAGVSQSPSNKVTEKGKDVELRCDPISGHTALYWYRQSLGQGLEFLIYFQGNSAPDKSGLPSDRFSAERTGGSVSTLTIQRTQQEDSAVYLCASSLTSMGNQPQHFGDGTRLSIL.

Remarks on this clone: One end of the junction varies from germline; a read error may be responsible. V and J are TRBV6-5 and TRBJ1-6, with D perhaps TRBD1 (5 bases). The CDR3 contains 13 residues. Germline-derived CDR1 and CDR2 are MNHEY and SVGAGI. CDR3 sequence: CGGGGSGNSPLHF. As DNA, the CDR3 is TGCGGCGGGGGGGGTTCTGGAAATTCACCCCTCCACTTT.

This clone was observed a few times. V gene TRBV11-2 combines with J gene TRBJ1-1, with TRBD1 matching 9 bases. The CDR3 has 16 amino acids. J lost 2 bases, V lost 5 bases, and 9 bases had no gene match. Germline CDR1 is SGHAT and CDR2 is FQNNGV. The CDR3 DNA reads as TGTGCCAGCAGCCGCGGGACAGGGTTCGTAAACACTGAAGCTTTCTTT. It specifies CASSRGTGFVNTEAFF.

The chain employs TRBV5-1 and TRBJ2-5, with a weak D call TRBD1 (5 bases). Trimming took off 6 bases at V and 4 bases at J, with 13 bases between the two ends. Germline CDR1 is SGHRS and CDR2 is YFSETQ. CDR3 size: 13 residues. The CDR3 protein is CASKGVAGETQYF. The CDR3 bases are TGCGCCAGCAAAGGGGTGGCCGGAGAGACCCAGTACTTC.

The chain recombines TRBV9 with TRBJ2-7; 9 bases agree with TRBD1. From germline, CDR1 is SGDLS and CDR2 YYNGEE. V shed 3 bases and J 2 bases; nucleotides not matched to a gene: 3. CDR3 length: 14 amino acids. The CDR3 loop reads CASSAGQGPYEQYF. CDR3 DNA: TGTGCCAGCAGCGCAGGACAGGGGCCCTACGAGCAGTACTTC.

This chain links TRBV5-6 with TRBJ1-5, with a tentative D call TRBD1 (6 bases). V gave up 4 bases and J gave up 2 bases, with 13 bases separating them. CDR3 length equals 15 residues. Germline V CDR1 and CDR2: SGHDT, YYEEEE. The CDR3 sequence is CASSPTRTGNQPQHF. CDR3 DNA sequence: TGTGCCAGCAGCCCAACCAGGACAGGCAATCAGCCCCAGCATTTT. Variable domain in full (rest from reference TRBV5-6 and TRBJ1-5): DAGVTQSPTHLIKTRGQQVTLRCSPKSGHDTVSWYQQALGQGPQFIFQYYEEEERQRGNFPDRFSGHQFPNYSSELNVNALLLGDSALYLCASSPTRTGNQPQHFGDGTRLSIL.

The chain employs TRBV6-5 and TRBJ1-2; unclear D gene. Trimming removed 3 bases at V and 6 bases at J, with 8 bases between. CDR1 and CDR2 (germline): MNHEY, SVGAGI. The CDR3 length is 12 residues. The CDR3 region is CASSYGPDGYTF. The CDR3 DNA follows: TGTGCCAGCAGTTATGGTCCGGATGGCTACACCTTC.

The rearrangement links TRBV5-4 to TRBJ1-1; possibly TRBD1 for D (5 bases). There are 16 residues in the CDR3. V shed 4 bases and J shed 0 bases, with 16 bases lying between them. CDR1 and CDR2 (germline): SGHNT, YYREEE (reference sequence). CDR3 region: CASSPDSPIMNTEAFF. The CDR3 DNA reads TGTGCCAGCAGCCCTGACAGCCCTATTATGAACACTGAAGCTTTCTTT. The variable domain in full, completed from reference TRBV5-4 and TRBJ1-1, reads ETGVTQSPTHLIKTRGQQVTLRCSSQSGHNTVSWYQQALGQGPQFIFQYYREEENGRGNFPPRFSGLQFPNYSSELNVNALELDDSALYLCASSPDSPIMNTEAFFGQGTRLTVV.

The gene calls are TRBV5-1 and TRBJ2-2, with 8 nucleotides matching TRBD1. In germline, CDR1 is SGHRS, CDR2 YFSETQ. V dropped 2 bases and J dropped 4; count of bases not matched to a gene: 1. The CDR3 loop spans 14 amino acids. Written as DNA, the CDR3 is TGCGCCAGCAGCTTCACAGGGGGCACCGGGGAGCTGTTTTTT. Protein sequence: CASSFTGGTGELFF.

The chain recombines TRBV5-1 with TRBJ2-2, with a tentative D call TRBD1 (6 bases). This CDR3 is built from 15 residues. V was trimmed by 0 bases and J by 3 bases, leaving 9 bases between them. CDR1 is SGHRS and CDR2 is YFSETQ in the germline V gene. The CDR3 loop reads CASSLGGLDTGELFF. Here the CDR3 DNA reads TGCGCCAGCAGCTTGGGGGGGCTCGACACCGGGGAGCTGTTTTTT.

This chain uses TRBV12-3 or TRBV12-4 with TRBJ1-2, with D perhaps matching TRBD1 (5 bases). Trimming cost V 3 bases and J 3 bases, with 5 bases left between them. The CDR3 totals 12 residues. CDR3: CASSLGHYGYTF. CDR3 nucleotide sequence: TGTGCCAGCAGTTTGGGACACTATGGCTACACCTTC.

The gene calls are TRBV21-1 and TRBJ1-5; TRBD1, the D gene given by the table, was not confirmed from the DNA. TRBV21-1 is termed a pseudogene. The CDR3 sequence is 14 residues long. This CDR3 is CASTQRTGHQPQHF. The CDR3 coding sequence is TGTGCCAGCACCCAGAGGACAGGGCATCAGCCCCAGCATTTT.

The rearrangement links TRBV7-9 to TRBJ1-4; the D is unclear. This CDR3 has 17 amino acids. The V gene's germline CDR1 is SEHNR and CDR2 FQNEAQ (reference sequence). Trimming removed 1 base at V and 4 bases at J, with 16 bases between. CDR3 sequence reads: CASSLGGRPAGNEKLFF. CDR3 DNA sequence: TGTGCCAGCAGCTTAGGTGGCAGGCCGGCTGGTAATGAAAAACTGTTTTTT.

About this clone itself: As the CDR3 is not closed by the conserved phenylalanine or tryptophan, this likely results from a read error. It is unclear where the CDR3 begins or ends on the DNA, so no DNA is shown, and the CDR3 is as TCRdb lists it. The J gene is TRBJ1-4, the V gene TRBV5-8; no DNA check was done on the table's D call, TRBD1. The V gene's germline CDR1 is SGHTS and CDR2 YDEGEE. The CDR3 sequence runs 9 residues, both termini included. This CDR3 is CASSFLQLC.

A word on this clone: Other DNA sequences in this specimen translate into the identical CDR3. The chain uses TRBV5-1 and TRBJ2-1; D gene uncertain. The CDR3 is 13 residues long. The V and J ends lost 1 base and 3 bases respectively, with 5 bases between them. Looked up from germline, CDR1 is SGHRS and CDR2 is YFSETQ. CDR3 loop: CASSLNGYNEQFF. The CDR3 region has the DNA TGCGCCAGCAGCTTGAATGGCTACAATGAGCAGTTCTTC.

This chain uses TRBV9 with TRBJ2-2; D might be TRBD2 (6 bases). Trimming removed 2 bases at V and 4 bases at J, with 9 bases between. The CDR3 totals 14 residues. Germline loops: CDR1 SGDLS, CDR2 YYNGEE. This CDR3 reads CASSVRTTTGELFF. The CDR3 nucleotides read TGTGCCAGCAGCGTTCGGACTACCACCGGGGAGCTGTTTTTT.

This clone was counted once. The chain uses TRBV7-3 and TRBJ2-7; 10 nucleotides agree with TRBD1. The CDR3 sequence is 17 residues long. After removal of 5 bases from V and 3 bases from J, the junction contained 13 bases not matched to a gene. Germline V gene lookup returns CDR1 SGHTA and CDR2 FQGTGA. CDR3 protein: CASSATCRDRGYYEQYF. For the CDR3, the DNA is TGTGCCAGCAGCGCCACCTGCCGGGACAGGGGTTACTACGAGCAGTACTTC.

J is TRBJ2-3 and V is TRBV29-1; 9 nucleotides align to TRBD1. Germline V gene lookup returns CDR1 SQVTM and CDR2 ANQGSEA. The CDR3 totals 14 residues. J gave up 4 bases and V 8 bases, and 10 bases lay outside the gene matches. The CDR3 spells CSIQGARGADTQYF. CDR3 bases: TGCAGCATACAGGGGGCAAGAGGAGCAGATACGCAGTATTTT.

The chain employs TRBV2 and TRBJ1-5; no reliable D call. The CDR3 is made up of 13 amino acids. V gave up 0 bases and J gave up 5 bases, with 5 bases separating them. The germline CDR1 and CDR2 sequences are SNHLY and FYNNEI. CDR3 DNA sequence: TGTGCCAGCAGTGAAGCGGCTCATCAGCCCCAGCATTTT. Protein product: CASSEAAHQPQHF.

CDR3 protein: CASSIDSSYEQYF. The CDR3 DNA reads as TGTGCCAGTAGTATAGACAGCTCCTACGAGCAGTACTTC. V is TRBV19 and J is TRBJ2-7; D not resolved. CDR1 is LNHDA, CDR2 SQIVND, per germline (reference sequence). The V end was cut by 0 bases, the J end by 0 bases, with 3 bases between. This CDR3 has 13 amino acids. Full variable domain (remainder filled in from reference TRBV19 and TRBJ2-7): DGGITQSPKYLFRKEGQNVTLSCEQNLNHDAMYWYRQDPGQGLRLIYYSQIVNDFQKGDIAEGYSVSREKKESFPLTVTSAQKNPTAFYLCASSIDSSYEQYFGPGTRLTVT.

The CDR3 nucleotides read TGTGCCAGCAGTTTCCCAGAGGGACAGGGGAACTATGGCTACACCTTC. It codes for CASSFPEGQGNYGYTF. The rearrangement joins TRBV6-5 to TRBJ1-2; 10 nucleotides match TRBD1. V shed 4 bases, J shed 2 bases, and the junction held 7 bases outside the gene matches. Germline V CDR1 and CDR2: MNHEY, SVGAGI. This CDR3 has 16 residues.